The rows below give T cell receptor beta chains drawn from one sample of a study of quantifying T cell responses using KT2 cells. TCRdb passed the UMI-ligation and nested PCR reads through MiXCR, listing each CDR3 protein once. The profile shows tens of thousands of distinct CDR3 sequences, around an eighth of them singletons. Sequenced material: PBMCs spiked with cells of the T cell clone KT2. The receptors shown here come from a human donor. CDR3s include the opening cysteine and the closing phenylalanine or tryptophan. The D gene is left open where the match is weak. Clone size is stated in some rows and not others, as once, few, many or a class when expanded.

V gene: TRBV7-8; D gene: -; clone size: -; J gene: TRBJ2-3; CDR3 DNA: TGTGCCAGCAGCTTAGAGGCCATTCCGTCTGATACGCAGTATTTT; CDR3 protein: CASSLEAIPSDTQYF
V gene: TRBV7-6; D gene: -; clone size: -; J gene: TRBJ1-1; CDR3 DNA: TGTGCCAGCAGCCCCGGCCGGCTAATGAACACTGAAGCTTTCTTT; CDR3 protein: CASSPGRLMNTEAFF
V gene: TRBV9; D gene: TRBD2; clone size: many; J gene: TRBJ2-1; CDR3 DNA: TGTGCCAGCAGCGTTAGCGGGAGGCCCTTCGATGAGCAGTTCTTC; CDR3 protein: CASSVSGRPFDEQFF
V gene: TRBV18; D gene: -; clone size: few; J gene: TRBJ2-5; CDR3 DNA: TGTGCCAGCTCACCCGGGCTGAAAGAGACCCAGTACTTC; CDR3 protein: CASSPGLKETQYF
V gene: TRBV18; D gene: -; clone size: -; J gene: TRBJ1-1; CDR3 DNA: TGTGCCAGCTCACCGTCACAGAAGAACACTGAAGCTTTCTTT; CDR3 protein: CASSPSQKNTEAFF
V gene: TRBV25-1; D gene: -; clone size: many; J gene: TRBJ2-7; CDR3 DNA: TGTGCCAGCAGTGAAAGGCGAGGTGAGAATTACGAGCAGTACTTC; CDR3 protein: CASSERRGENYEQYF
V gene: TRBV11-3; D gene: -; clone size: -; J gene: TRBJ2-3; CDR3 DNA: TGTGCCAGCAGCTTCGAGCGGAGCACAGATACGCAGTATTTT; CDR3 protein: CASSFERSTDTQYF
V gene: TRBV4-3; D gene: TRBD2; clone size: many; J gene: TRBJ2-7; CDR3 DNA: TGCGCCAGCAGCCCCCAAATGGGGACTAGAGCCTACGAGCAGTACTTC; CDR3 protein: CASSPQMGTRAYEQYF
V gene: TRBV20-1; D gene: -; clone size: -; J gene: TRBJ2-7; CDR3 DNA: TGCAGTGCTAGACAAAACAGGGTCTACGAGCAGTACTTC; CDR3 protein: CSARQNRVYEQYF
V gene: TRBV5-1; D gene: TRBD1; clone size: many; J gene: TRBJ2-4; CDR3 DNA: TGCGCCAGCAGCGGGGGACAGCAACTAGCCAAAAACATTCAGTACTTC; CDR3 protein: CASSGGQQLAKNIQYF
V gene: TRBV12-3/TRBV12-4; D gene: TRBD1; clone size: -; J gene: TRBJ2-3; CDR3 DNA: TGTGCCAGCAAAGACAGGGGGAGAGCCACAGATACGCAGTATTTT; CDR3 protein: CASKDRGRATDTQYF
V gene: TRBV5-6; D gene: -; clone size: -; J gene: TRBJ1-6; CDR3 DNA: TGTGCCAGCAGCTTGTTCGAGTGGTCCTATAATTCACCCCTCCACTTT; CDR3 protein: CASSLFEWSYNSPLHF
V gene: TRBV2; D gene: -; clone size: few; J gene: TRBJ2-1; CDR3 DNA: TGTGCCAGCTGGGAAGGCATTTACAATGAGCAGTTCTTC; CDR3 protein: CASWEGIYNEQFF
V gene: TRBV14; D gene: -; clone size: few; J gene: TRBJ1-3; CDR3 DNA: TGTGCCAGCAGCCAAGGACACTCTGGAAACACCATATATTTT; CDR3 protein: CASSQGHSGNTIYF
V gene: TRBV11-2; D gene: -; clone size: -; J gene: TRBJ2-1; CDR3 DNA: TGTGCCAGCAGCCCACCCTGGAACAATGAGCAGTTCTTC; CDR3 protein: CASSPPWNNEQFF
V gene: TRBV4-1; D gene: TRBD1; clone size: few; J gene: TRBJ2-7; CDR3 DNA: TGCGCCAGCAGCCAAGTTCAGGGGGCCACCTACGAGCAGTACTTC; CDR3 protein: CASSQVQGATYEQYF
V gene: TRBV7-2; D gene: -; clone size: -; J gene: TRBJ1-1; CDR3 DNA: TGTGCCAGCAGCTTACGACAGCAGAACACTGAAGCTTTCTTT; CDR3 protein: CASSLRQQNTEAFF
V gene: TRBV6-1; D gene: TRBD1; clone size: few; J gene: TRBJ1-5; CDR3 DNA: TGTGCCAGCAGTCCTCCAGGGGGGACTGGCAATCAGCCCCAGCATTTT; CDR3 protein: CASSPPGGTGNQPQHF
V gene: TRBV7-9; D gene: TRBD2; clone size: many; J gene: TRBJ2-3; CDR3 DNA: TGTGCCAGCAGCTTACGAGCGGTAGCGGGCAGCGATGATACGCAGTATTTT; CDR3 protein: CASSLRAVAGSDDTQYF
V gene: TRBV20-1; D gene: -; clone size: -; J gene: TRBJ1-2; CDR3 DNA: TGCAGTGCTAGCGAGGGTAACTATGGCTACACCTTC; CDR3 protein: CSASEGNYGYTF
V gene: TRBV2; D gene: -; clone size: -; J gene: TRBJ2-3; CDR3 DNA: TGTGCCAGCAGGAGGACTTACACAGATACGCAGTATTTT; CDR3 protein: CASRRTYTDTQYF
V gene: TRBV5-1; D gene: TRBD1; clone size: -; J gene: TRBJ1-2; CDR3 DNA: TGCGCCAGCAGCCCGAAGGGGGACAGCTATGGCTACACCTTC; CDR3 protein: CASSPKGDSYGYTF
V gene: TRBV7-9; D gene: -; clone size: many; J gene: TRBJ1-2; CDR3 DNA: TGTGCCAGCAGCCCTGCGGGGAGTGGCTACACCTTC; CDR3 protein: CASSPAGSGYTF
V gene: TRBV6-1; D gene: TRBD2; clone size: few; J gene: TRBJ2-7; CDR3 DNA: TGTGCCAGCCACCCGGGCGGGAGCCGAGCGGAGTACGAGCAGTACTTC; CDR3 protein: CASHPGGSRAEYEQYF
V gene: TRBV20-1; D gene: -; clone size: -; J gene: TRBJ2-7; CDR3 DNA: TGCAGTGCTAGAGGGTTTACCTACGAGCAGTACTTC; CDR3 protein: CSARGFTYEQYF